The entry that follows covers one T cell receptor (beta chain) sequence. Its antigen is unidentified. Included in the TCR beta cDNA libraries were unique molecular identifiers. Roughly 500,000 cDNA molecules were obtained from around 1 to 10 million T cells. TCRdb redid the calling of the PCR reads with MiXCR, one entry per CDR3 protein. Here the sample spans around 700,000 distinct CDR3 sequences, 55% to 60% being singletons. The sample originates from a study of post-analysis software for immune sequencing data. In the study overall: Recorded subtypes: relapsing-remitting, secondary progressive, progressive-relapsing; some patients unannotated. General study results and limits: Controls' normalized Chao1 diversity significantly exceeded that of multiple sclerosis patients. Four to six TRBV segments (TRBV5-6, TRBV5-1 and TRBV20-1 among them) occurred more frequently in patients than in controls. Samples sharing a preparation batch grouped tightly together when assessed by F measure.

Looked up from germline, CDR1 is MNHEY and CDR2 is SVGAGI. Trimming shortened V by 6 bases and J by 3 bases, and 9 bases separated the two germline ends. The CDR3 totals 13 residues. The V call is TRBV6-5, the J call TRBJ2-1; no clear D gene. The sample consisted of blood. The sequence derives from a girl aged 2 to 9 with multiple sclerosis. In DNA form, the CDR3 reads TGTGCCAGCAGGTCGGGCAACTACAATGAGCAGTTCTTC. It codes for CASRSGNYNEQFF.